This T cell receptor (beta chain) was documented in a study of cytomegalovirus exposure and HLA in healthy donors. Study-wide results and caveats: Researchers reported in a later analysis that common viral pathogens appeared linked to several top clusters. TCR beta sequences reportedly predicted the HLA-A and HLA-B alleles of most subjects accurately. A missense variant in DCLRE1C was later tied to TCR beta V- and J-gene trimming. More clonal expansion characterized HLA-associated TCR beta chains than equally common others in a later analysis.

Comments on this clone: What it recognizes is unknown.

The length of the CDR3 is 13 residues. Germline lookup yields CDR1 GTSNPN and CDR2 SVGIG (reference sequence). Trimming removed 3 bases at V and 1 base at J, with 9 bases between. Both 60 Vbeta primers and 13 Jbeta primers went into the PCR. Method: immunoSEQ multiplex PCR; TCRdb's copy keeps in-frame clones and lacks some. The table includes 100,000 or so clones, just over 65% detected once. This sequence joins TRBV30 and TRBJ1-1, with D possibly TRBD1 on 6 matching bases. The sequence was obtained from a man younger than 45 in good health and CMV-seronegative. Sequencing was done on a sample of PBMCs. For the CDR3, the DNA is TGTGCCTGGAGCTTACAGGGGAACACTGAAGCTTTCTTT. This gives the protein CAWSLQGNTEAFF.